This T cell receptor (beta chain) was identified in a study of blood T cell repertoires in COVID-19. The authors' processing: Estimates of nucleated cell counts were drawn from the amplification of reference gene primers. Measured with immunoSEQ multiplex PCR; TCRdb has only the in-frame clones, and not every one. Clone size and V and J calls were adopted from that table, with D and trimming inferred from the DNA. The table has 190,000 or so clones, about 88% seen once. This CDR3 region has 14 residues. Per the germline V gene, CDR1 is GTSNPN and CDR2 is SVGIG (reference sequence). Deletions cut 2 bases from V and 3 bases from J, with 10 bases between.

The chain is built from TRBV30 and TRBJ2-2; weak D call: TRBD1 (6 bases). Sequencing was performed on peripheral blood. This clonotype originated in a young woman with active or convalescent COVID-19. The CDR3 region has the DNA TGTGCCTGGAGTAAGGGACAAGACACCGGGGAGCTGTTTTTT. Amino acids: CAWSKGQDTGELFF.